The 9 T cell receptor beta chains below come from one sample, sequenced in a study of cytomegalovirus exposure and HLA in healthy donors. This PCR relied on a set of 60 Vbeta primers and 13 Jbeta primers. This table comes from immunoSEQ multiplex PCR, and its TCRdb copy is limited to in-frame clones, with some not included. The repertoire table contains 150,000 to 200,000 clones. Specimen: PBMCs. The receptors shown here come from a man aged 25 to 45 in good health and CMV-seronegative.

DNA of the CDR3: TGTGCCAGCAGTGTCGGACTAGCGGGAGTAGGAGATACGCAGTATTTT. It yields the protein CASSVGLAGVGDTQYF. V and J are TRBV2 and TRBJ2-3, with 13 bases aligning to TRBD2. The CDR3 covers 16 residues. The J segment lost 5 bases and the V segment lost 4 bases, leaving 6 bases of the junction unmatched. Germline CDR1 is SNHLY and CDR2 is FYNNEI.

The V and J genes are TRBV28 and TRBJ1-1; 9 positions agree with TRBD1. The germline V gene encodes CDR1 MDHEN and CDR2 SYDVKM. The length of the CDR3 is 15 residues. After removal of 6 bases from V and 4 bases from J, the junction contained 9 bases not matched to a gene. This CDR3 is CASSRTGERGTEAFF. The CDR3 bases are TGTGCCAGCAGCCGGACAGGGGAGAGGGGCACTGAAGCTTTCTTT.

The chain is built from TRBV7-5 and TRBJ2-7; whether TRBD2, the table's D call, matches the DNA was not checked. TRBV7-5 is designated a pseudogene. CDR3 length: 14 amino acids. CDR3 in amino acids: CVRSLQRPLNEQYF. Here the CDR3 DNA reads TGTGTCAGAAGCTTACAGCGGCCTTTGAACGAGCAGTACTTC.

The chain uses TRBV28 and TRBJ2-3; 9 nucleotides agree with TRBD2. The CDR3 runs to 15 residues. J gave up 6 bases and V 5 bases, and 9 bases lay outside the gene matches. Germline V gives CDR1 MDHEN, CDR2 SYDVKM. DNA for the CDR3: TGTGCCAGCAGTGGTTCGGGACTAGCCTCCGATACGCAGTATTTT. The encoded protein is CASSGSGLASDTQYF. The full variable domain, with the rest looked up from reference TRBV28 and TRBJ2-3, is DVKVTQSSRYLVKRTGEKVFLECVQDMDHENMFWYRQDPGLGLRLIYFSYDVKMKEKGDIPEGYSVSREKKERFSLILESASTNQTSMYLCASSGSGLASDTQYFGPGTRLTVL.

The chain joins TRBV6-1 to TRBJ2-7; 10 bases line up with TRBD1. The germline V gene has CDR1 MNHNS and CDR2 SASEGT. This CDR3 has 13 residues. The trim removed 6 bases at V and 6 bases at J, leaving 5 bases unmatched. CDR3 amino acids: CASRGTGVLEQYF. CDR3 nucleotide sequence: TGTGCCAGCAGGGGGACAGGGGTTCTCGAGCAGTACTTC.

The rearrangement uses TRBV10-1 and TRBJ2-5; D is unresolved. The J call may be faulty, since TRBJ2-7 better matches the DNA end. Germline CDR1 WNHNN, CDR2 SYGVQD (reference sequence). CDR3 length equals 14 residues. CDR3 DNA: TGCGCCAGCAGTGAGCTGACCGCCGGGTACGAGCAGTACTTC. Protein: CASSELTAGYEQYF.

The gene calls are TRBV14 and TRBJ1-4; 8 positions agree with TRBD1. CDR1 and CDR2 from the germline V gene are SGHDN and FVKESK. The CDR3 extends over 15 amino acids. Trimming took 2 bases from V and 5 from J; bases not matched to a gene: 4. CDR3 DNA: TGTGCCAGCAGCCAAAGGGACAGGTTCAATGAAAAACTGTTTTTT. It translates to CASSQRDRFNEKLFF.

The V call is TRBV6-5, the J call TRBJ2-6; possibly TRBD2 for D (5 bases). This CDR3 is built from 16 residues. V gave up 0 bases and J gave up 0 bases, with 6 bases separating them. Germline V gives CDR1 MNHEY, CDR2 SVGAGI. CDR3 bases: TGTGCCAGCAGTTACTCTGGGAGCTCTGGGGCCAACGTCCTGACTTTC. Its protein is CASSYSGSSGANVLTF.

The chain employs TRBV15 and TRBJ2-5; D possibly corresponds to TRBD1 (6 bases). V shed 5 bases and J shed 4 bases, with 11 bases lying between them. Per germline, CDR1 LNHNV and CDR2 YYDKDF (reference sequence). The CDR3 covers 13 residues. Here the CDR3 reads CATSRRTAETQYF. CDR3 sequence (DNA): TGTGCCACCAGCCGCCGGACAGCAGAGACCCAGTACTTC.